The T cell receptor (beta chain) described here comes from a study of T cell responses to AZD1222 COVID-19 vaccine. V gave up 5 bases and J gave up 5 bases; unmatched junction bases: 7. CDR3 length: 17 residues. Germline V lookup: CDR1 SGHTA, CDR2 FQGNSA. Sequencing was performed with immunoSEQ multiplex PCR; in TCRdb, only in-frame clones are kept and a portion is missing. This table has approximately 130,000 clones, approximately 92% appearing once. The TCR sequence derives from an adult who received the MenACWY meningococcal vaccine as a control. The sequences come from peripheral blood, collected 28 days after the second dose of the MenACWY control vaccine. This chain joins TRBV7-2 and TRBJ2-2; 14 bases fit TRBD2. The CDR3 reads CASSKTTSGGATGELFF. The CDR3 DNA sequence: TGTGCCAGCAGCAAGACGACTAGCGGGGGGGCAACCGGGGAGCTGTTTTTT.